This T cell receptor (beta chain) comes out of a study of T cells in localized non-small cell lung cancer. Findings and limits, study-wide: Sequencing covered just one tumor region, so heterogeneity cannot be ruled out. Among the top 100 tumor clones, a median 57 appeared in adjacent lung. Longer survival (overall) was linked to higher T cell density in blood. The greatest T cell clonality was found in uninvolved adjacent lung (higher than in tumor).

This CDR3 is built from 15 residues. Trimming cost V 1 base and J 7 bases, with 16 bases left between them. Germline assignment: CDR1 SGHNT and CDR2 YENEEA. As for this clone: The antigen is unknown.

The data were produced by immunoSEQ multiplex PCR, yet TCRdb's version contains in-frame clones alone and is incomplete. This table holds roughly 3,500 clones, roughly a quarter found once. The sequence came from a man between 40 and 69 years old with stage II squamous cell lung carcinoma. The V and J genes are TRBV11-3 and TRBJ1-1; D possibly corresponds to TRBD1 (5 bases). The input for sequencing was lung tumor tissue, taken before any cancer treatment. The DNA for the CDR3 is TGTGCCAGCAGCTTAGTTTTGGTTACAGGAGGTGAAGCTTTCTTT. Protein sequence: CASSLVLVTGGEAFF.